This T cell receptor beta chain appears in the sequencing data of a study of blood T cell repertoires in COVID-19. Clones were sequenced by immunoSEQ multiplex PCR, and TCRdb holds only the in-frame ones, with some missing. Here the sample spans 250,000 to 300,000 clones, under 90% being singletons. This clone was recorded once. Recovered Cohort 3 donors showed two negative PCRs, clearance, or symptom resolution. This CDR3 comprises 14 residues. With V trimmed by 8 bases and J by 6 bases, 11 bases remained unmatched. CDR1 is MDHEN and CDR2 is SYDVKM in the germline V gene. The sequence derives from a woman in her fifties or sixties who had recovered from COVID-19. Material for sequencing was PBMCs or T cells enriched from blood (not recorded which). The chain links TRBV28 to TRBJ2-3; 7 bases line up with TRBD2. The CDR3 coding sequence is TGTGCCAGCCACCCGTCGGGGGGATCGGATACGCAGTATTTT. Protein sequence: CASHPSGGSDTQYF. The complete variable domain, with remaining parts taken from reference TRBV28 and TRBJ2-3, reads DVKVTQSSRYLVKRTGEKVFLECVQDMDHENMFWYRQDPGLGLRLIYFSYDVKMKEKGDIPEGYSVSREKKERFSLILESASTNQTSMYLCASHPSGGSDTQYFGPGTRLTVL.